Listed here is a single TCR beta chain. Its antigen is as yet unknown. All donors participated as healthy donors of bone marrow. These data belong to a study of cytomegalovirus exposure and HLA in healthy donors. Study as a whole: Unique TCRs numbering some 77 million, obtained from HLA-typed donors, made up an early data release. Points from the study as a whole: Cytomegalovirus association was listed for about 150 TCR beta chains. Within an earlier analysis, most TCR beta V segments proved productive either about 90% or about 30% of the time.

PCR was performed using 60 Vbeta and 13 Jbeta primers. Method: immunoSEQ multiplex PCR; TCRdb's copy keeps in-frame clones and lacks some. This table holds 98,000 or so clones, approximately 80% found once. Input material: PBMCs. This TCR came from a female donor in good health and CMV-seronegative.

CDR3 loop: CASSLQGMRVGYTF. CDR3 DNA: TGTGCCAGCAGCTTACAGGGAATGAGAGTTGGCTACACCTTC. The chain links TRBV7-8 to TRBJ1-2; the D gene is possibly TRBD1 (5 bases). Trimming stripped 2 bases from V and 7 bases from J, with 14 bases between. This CDR3 contains 14 residues. Looked up from germline, CDR1 is SGHVS and CDR2 is FQNEAQ. The variable domain in full, with the rest retrieved from reference TRBV7-8 and TRBJ1-2, is GAGVSQSPRYKVAKRGQDVALRCDPISGHVSLFWYQQALGQGPEFLTYFQNEAQLDKSGLPSDRFFAERPEGSVSTLKIQRTQQEDSAVYLCASSLQGMRVGYTFGSGTRLTVV.